Below, 3 T cell receptor beta chains from the same sample are listed, as sequenced in a study of CD8+ T cells in alopecia areata. Stated treatment: oral pan-JAK inhibitor, 5-10 mg twice daily. cDNA reverse transcribed from extracted RNA served as the sequencing template. Only in-frame clones appear in the TCRdb table, and some are missing; sequencing was by immunoSEQ multiplex PCR. The profile shows roughly 200,000 clones, roughly 40% of them singletons. The material sequenced was CD4+ T cells sorted from blood, taken around week 37, from a patient treated with tofacitinib. The origin of the receptors is a human donor with alopecia areata.

There are many counts of this clone. Other DNA sequences in this sample translate to the same CDR3. The V call is TRBV5-1, the J call TRBJ2-3; D unclear. V was shortened by 2 bases and J by 6 bases, with 4 bases between the two germline ends. The CDR3 spans 11 residues. Germline CDR1 and CDR2: SGHRS and YFSETQ. This CDR3 reads CASSFRDTQYF. CDR3 sequence (DNA): TGCGCCAGCAGCTTTCGGGATACGCAGTATTTT.

J is TRBJ2-3 and V is TRBV7-3, with 11 bases that match TRBD2. V gave up 5 bases and J gave up 2 bases; unmatched junction bases: 6. This CDR3 has 16 amino acids. CDR1 and CDR2 (germline): SGHTA, FQGTGA. In DNA form, the CDR3 reads TGTGCCAGCAGCCTGGAGGGACTAGCGGCCACAGATACGCAGTATTTT. Translation gives CASSLEGLAATDTQYF.

This clone has only a few counts. The chain links TRBV5-1 to TRBJ2-3; tentatively, D is TRBD1 or TRBD2 (6 bases each). Germline V gives CDR1 SGHRS, CDR2 YFSETQ. This CDR3 contains 16 residues. V lost 4 bases, J lost 1 base, and 16 bases lay in between. The CDR3 here is CASSPKGGGRTDTQYF. In DNA, the CDR3 is TGCGCCAGCAGCCCCAAAGGGGGAGGCCGCACAGATACGCAGTATTTT.